The 18 T cell receptor beta chains reported below all come from one sample, sequenced in a study of T-cell reconstitution after alpha-beta-depleted transplantation in children. This sample's TCRbeta library carried unique molecular identifier barcodes. MiXCR was run by TCRdb on the PCR reads, yielding one entry per CDR3 protein. In the table there are about 350,000 distinct CDR3 sequences, roughly 14% of which are singletons. This specimen was PBMCs, taken from the stem cell graft. Receptor source: a human donor who donated a stem cell graft to a child with Fanconi anemia.

There are many counts of this clonotype. The V and J genes are TRBV15 and TRBJ2-3, with TRBD2 matching over 10 bases. After removal of 3 bases from V and 1 base from J, the junction contained 4 bases not matched to a gene. This CDR3 contains 16 residues. CDR1 and CDR2 (germline): LNHNV, YYDKDF (reference sequence). The CDR3 DNA follows: TGTGCCACCAGCAGGACCGGGACTAGCGGCACAGATACGCAGTATTTT. Translation: CATSRTGTSGTDTQYF.

V is TRBV18 and J is TRBJ1-1; D unresolved. Germline V CDR1 and CDR2: KGHSH, LQKENI. V lost 3 bases and J lost 0, with 8 bases in between. The CDR3 has 14 residues. The CDR3 DNA is TGTGCCAGCTCACCGGGGAAGTTGAACACTGAAGCTTTCTTT. This translates into CASSPGKLNTEAFF. Looking up the rest from reference TRBV18 and TRBJ1-1 gives the full variable domain: NAGVMQNPRHLVRRRGQEARLRCSPMKGHSHVYWYRQLPEEGLKFMVYLQKENIIDESGMPKERFSAEFPKEGPSILRIQQVVRGDSAAYFCASSPGKLNTEAFFGQGTRLTVV.

At least ten counts were recorded for this clonotype. The chain has TRBV12-3 or TRBV12-4 and TRBJ2-3, with D possibly being TRBD1 (6 bases). This CDR3 comprises 14 residues. V was clipped by 9 bases and J by 7 bases, with 20 bases between them. The CDR3 protein is CASSGTTIFYTQYF. DNA of the CDR3: TGTGCCAGTTCCGGGACAACGATTTTCTATACGCAGTATTTT.

In this sample, this clonotype turned up many times. The chain employs TRBV29-1 and TRBJ2-5; TRBD1 might be the D (5 bases). The CDR3 runs to 13 residues. Trimming pared 1 base from V and 0 bases from J, leaving 6 bases between. The germline V gene encodes CDR1 SQVTM and CDR2 ANQGSEA. Here the CDR3 reads CSVEGTNQETQYF. As DNA, the CDR3 is TGCAGCGTTGAAGGGACAAACCAAGAGACCCAGTACTTC.

V usage is TRBV29-1 and J usage is TRBJ1-1; tentatively, D is TRBD1 (6 bases). V gave up 5 bases and J gave up 0 bases, with 10 bases separating them. The CDR3 has 13 residues. Germline loops: CDR1 SQVTM, CDR2 ANQGSEA. For the CDR3, the DNA is TGCAGCGTTCGGGACACCTTGAACACTGAAGCTTTCTTT. Translation gives CSVRDTLNTEAFF.

Many counts were recorded for this clonotype. The rearrangement uses TRBV20-1 and TRBJ2-1; TRBD1 aligns across 7 bases. V gave up 3 bases and J gave up 7 bases; unmatched junction bases: 6. CDR1 is DFQATT and CDR2 is SNEGSKA in the germline V gene (reference sequence). The length of the CDR3 is 13 residues. The CDR3: CSASEGTANEQFF. As DNA, the CDR3 is TGCAGTGCTAGTGAAGGGACAGCGAATGAGCAGTTCTTC.

CDR3 sequence reads: CASSRTGEANYGYTF. CDR3 coding DNA: TGTGCCAGCAGCCGTACAGGAGAAGCTAACTATGGCTACACCTTC. The chain carries TRBV11-2 and TRBJ1-2; D is possibly TRBD1 (5 bases). Trimming removed 5 bases at V and 0 bases at J, with 13 bases between. The CDR3 covers 15 residues. From germline, CDR1 is SGHAT and CDR2 FQNNGV.

This clonotype was counted only a few times. This rearrangement joins TRBV11-2 to TRBJ1-2; no reliable D call. The CDR3 length is 15 residues. V was clipped by 5 bases and J by 4 bases, with 17 bases between them. Germline-derived CDR1 and CDR2 are SGHAT and FQNNGV. Written as DNA, the CDR3 is TGTGCCAGCAGCCCCGGAAACGGCGGACCCTATGGCTACACCTTC. Amino acid sequence: CASSPGNGGPYGYTF. The full variable domain, its missing parts supplied by reference TRBV11-2 and TRBJ1-2, is EAGVAQSPRYKIIEKRQSVAFWCNPISGHATLYWYQQILGQGPKLLIQFQNNGVVDDSQLPKDRFSAERLKGVDSTLKIQPAKLEDSAVYLCASSPGNGGPYGYTFGSGTRLTVV.

This clonotype was observed many times. The genes are TRBV5-1 and TRBJ2-3; 9 nucleotides line up with TRBD2. J lost 2 bases, V lost 0 bases, and 7 bases had no gene match. The CDR3 is 17 residues long. Germline V gene sequence: CDR1 SGHRS, CDR2 YFSETQ. In DNA, the CDR3 is TGCGCCAGCAGCTTGGCTATAGCGGGGGCTATCACAGATACGCAGTATTTT. Encoded protein: CASSLAIAGAITDTQYF. The full variable domain, in which reference TRBV5-1 and TRBJ2-3 provide the parts outside the CDR3, is KAGVTQTPRYLIKTRGQQVTLSCSPISGHRSVSWYQQTPGQGLQFLFEYFSETQRNKGNFPGRFSGRQFSNSRSEMNVSTLELGDSALYLCASSLAIAGAITDTQYFGPGTRLTVL.

The chain recombines TRBV20-1 with TRBJ2-1; D may be TRBD2 (7 bases). V dropped 7 bases and J dropped 7 bases, with 23 bases sitting between them. The CDR3 is 15 residues long. Germline-derived CDR1 and CDR2 are DFQATT and SNEGSKA (reference sequence). CDR3: CSVFLGGGKRNEQFF. Here the CDR3 DNA reads TGCAGTGTGTTTTTGGGCGGGGGCAAAAGGAATGAGCAGTTCTTC.

This clonotype was seen a few times. The rearrangement joins TRBV7-9 to TRBJ1-5, with no clear D. The CDR3 has 13 residues. Germline V gene lookup returns CDR1 SEHNR and CDR2 FQNEAQ (reference sequence). V was shortened by 5 bases and J by 6 bases, with 11 bases between the two germline ends. In nucleotides, the CDR3 is TGTGCCAGCAGCAACCGCTCCACTCAGCCCCAGCATTTT. Translated: CASSNRSTQPQHF.

This clonotype was seen a few times. V is TRBV3-1 and J is TRBJ2-1; 8 positions match TRBD2. V lost 4 bases, J lost 6 bases, and 11 bases stayed unmatched. CDR3 length: 16 amino acids. Germline loops: CDR1 LGHDT, CDR2 YNNKEL (reference sequence). The CDR3 coding sequence is TGTGCCAGCAGCCCTCGTCCGGGGGGGCCTGCCAATGAGCAGTTCTTC. It translates to CASSPRPGGPANEQFF.

This rearrangement joins TRBV6-5 to TRBJ2-3, with D possibly TRBD2 on 7 matching bases. CDR3 length: 16 residues. Germline CDR1 reads MNHEY; CDR2 reads SVGAGI. V lost 2 bases, J lost 5 bases, and 17 bases lay in between. CDR3 region: CASSYPPGGREDTQYF. The CDR3 DNA follows: TGTGCCAGCAGTTACCCCCCGGGGGGCCGTGAAGATACGCAGTATTTT.

This clonotype showed up just a few times. The chain couples TRBV24-1 to TRBJ2-3; 11 nucleotides align to TRBD2. Germline CDR1 and CDR2: KGHDR and SFDVKD. The ends lost 3 bases at V and 5 bases at J; junction bases unmatched: 15. The CDR3 is made up of 19 amino acids. The CDR3 region has the DNA TGTGCCACCAGTGATAGGGACAGTAGCGGGGGGGCCTTGGTAGATACGCAGTATTTT. Translation gives CATSDRDSSGGALVDTQYF.

This sequence joins TRBV24-1 and TRBJ2-2, with 11 bases identical to TRBD1. The CDR3 contains 16 residues. Germline V gives CDR1 KGHDR, CDR2 SFDVKD. J lost 4 bases, V lost 3 bases, and 3 bases had no gene match. The chain's CDR3 is CATSDPGQGATGELFF. As DNA, the CDR3 is TGTGCCACCAGTGATCCCGGACAGGGGGCCACCGGGGAGCTGTTTTTT.

This clonotype was picked up many times. The chain uses TRBV12-3 or TRBV12-4 and TRBJ2-3, with 11 positions matching TRBD2. Trimming removed 10 bases from V and 3 bases from J; junction bases left unmatched: 6. CDR3 length: 14 amino acids. This CDR3 reads CAIASGGLTDTQYF. The CDR3, as DNA: TGTGCCATCGCTAGCGGGGGGTTGACAGATACGCAGTATTTT.

The chain recombines TRBV29-1 with TRBJ1-1, with unresolved D. This CDR3 spans 12 amino acids. V lost 5 bases to trimming and J lost 5 bases, with 12 bases between them. Per germline, CDR1 SQVTM and CDR2 ANQGSEA. CDR3 in DNA: TGCAGCGTTTTCGTCCCGGGGACTGAAGCTTTCTTT. As protein: CSVFVPGTEAFF. Complete variable domain (other parts from reference TRBV29-1 and TRBJ1-1): SAVISQKPSRDICQRGTSLTIQCQVDSQVTMMFWYRQQPGQSLTLIATANQGSEATYESGFVIDKFPISRPNLTFSTLTVSNMSPEDSSIYLCSVFVPGTEAFFGQGTRLTVV.

The chain carries TRBV12-3 or TRBV12-4 and TRBJ1-5, with D unclear. There are 15 residues in the CDR3. The ends were cut back, 1 base at V and 5 bases at J, with 12 bases in the middle. This chain's CDR3 is CASSLESSAHQPQHF. The DNA for the CDR3 is TGTGCCAGCAGTTTAGAGTCCTCGGCACATCAGCCCCAGCATTTT.